This T cell receptor (beta chain) stems from a study of blood T cells in healthy people across ages. Through a sample-barcoded 5' primer and a J-beta primer mix, a second PCR was run for roughly 6 to 12 cycles. TCRdb reprocessed the 5' RACE reads via MiXCR and lists one record per CDR3 protein. Among about 1 million distinct CDR3 sequences listed, over 35% were seen once. This clonotype was counted a few times. What it binds is not known. Overall study findings and caveats: CMV status of donors was not determined, possibly confounding expanded clonotype changes.

Germline V gene sequence: CDR1 MGHDK, CDR2 SYGVNS. V lost 1 base, J lost 10 bases, and 12 bases stayed unmatched. This CDR3 spans 16 amino acids. This TCR was sampled from a woman aged 55-69 years in good health. The V gene is TRBV25-1, the J gene TRBJ2-1, with TRBD1 matching over 8 bases. What was sequenced was blood. CDR3 protein: CASSEFWTGTWGEQFF. The CDR3 DNA sequence: TGTGCCAGCAGTGAATTTTGGACAGGGACGTGGGGGGAGCAGTTCTTC.